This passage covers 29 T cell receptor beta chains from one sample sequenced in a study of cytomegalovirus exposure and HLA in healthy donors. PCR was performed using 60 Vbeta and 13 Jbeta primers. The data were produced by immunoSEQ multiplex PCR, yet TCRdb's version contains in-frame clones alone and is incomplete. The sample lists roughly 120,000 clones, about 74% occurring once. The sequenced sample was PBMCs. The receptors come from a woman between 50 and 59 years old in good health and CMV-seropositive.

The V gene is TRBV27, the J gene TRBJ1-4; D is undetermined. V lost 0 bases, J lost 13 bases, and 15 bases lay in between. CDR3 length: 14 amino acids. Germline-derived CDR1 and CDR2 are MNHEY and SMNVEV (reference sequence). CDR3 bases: TGTGCCAGCAGTTTATCGACTAGTGGGCCCAGACTGTTTTTT. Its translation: CASSLSTSGPRLFF.

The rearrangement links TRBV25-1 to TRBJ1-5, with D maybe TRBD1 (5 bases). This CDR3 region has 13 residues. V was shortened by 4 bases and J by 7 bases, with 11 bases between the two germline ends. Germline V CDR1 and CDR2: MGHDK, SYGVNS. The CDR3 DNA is TGTGCCAGCAGTGCCCAGGGAGGACAGCCCCAGCATTTT. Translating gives CASSAQGGQPQHF. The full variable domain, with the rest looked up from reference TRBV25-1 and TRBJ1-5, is EADIYQTPRYLVIGTGKKITLECSQTMGHDKMYWYQQDPGMELHLIHYSYGVNSTEKGDLSSESTVSRIRTEHFPLTLESARPSHTSQYLCASSAQGGQPQHFGDGTRLSIL.

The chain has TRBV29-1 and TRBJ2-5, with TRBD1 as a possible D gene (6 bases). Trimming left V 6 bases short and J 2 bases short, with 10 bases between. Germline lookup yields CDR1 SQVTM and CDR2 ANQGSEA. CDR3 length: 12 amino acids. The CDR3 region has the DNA TGCAGCGTGAAGACAGGTCAAGAGACCCAGTACTTC. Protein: CSVKTGQETQYF. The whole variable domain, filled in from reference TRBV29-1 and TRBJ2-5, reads SAVISQKPSRDICQRGTSLTIQCQVDSQVTMMFWYRQQPGQSLTLIATANQGSEATYESGFVIDKFPISRPNLTFSTLTVSNMSPEDSSIYLCSVKTGQETQYFGPGTRLLVL.

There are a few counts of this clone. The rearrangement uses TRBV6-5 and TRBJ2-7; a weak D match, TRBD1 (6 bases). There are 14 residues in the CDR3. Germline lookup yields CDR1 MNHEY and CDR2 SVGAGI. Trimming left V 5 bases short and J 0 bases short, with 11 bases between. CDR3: CASSRTASSYEQYF. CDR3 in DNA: TGTGCCAGCAGTCGGACAGCGAGCTCCTACGAGCAGTACTTC.

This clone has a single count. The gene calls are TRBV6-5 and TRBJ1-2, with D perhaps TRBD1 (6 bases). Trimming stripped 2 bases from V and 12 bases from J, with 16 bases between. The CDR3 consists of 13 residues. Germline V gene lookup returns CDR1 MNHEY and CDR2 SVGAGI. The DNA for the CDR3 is TGTGCCAGCAGTTACATCTCGGACAGCCCCCACACCTTC. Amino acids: CASSYISDSPHTF.

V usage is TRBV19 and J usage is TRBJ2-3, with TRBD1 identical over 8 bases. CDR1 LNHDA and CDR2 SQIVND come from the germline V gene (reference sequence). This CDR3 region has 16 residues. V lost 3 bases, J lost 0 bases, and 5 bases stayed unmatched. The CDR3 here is CASSMGTGLSTDTQYF. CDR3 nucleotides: TGTGCCAGTAGTATGGGGACAGGCCTTAGCACAGATACGCAGTATTTT.

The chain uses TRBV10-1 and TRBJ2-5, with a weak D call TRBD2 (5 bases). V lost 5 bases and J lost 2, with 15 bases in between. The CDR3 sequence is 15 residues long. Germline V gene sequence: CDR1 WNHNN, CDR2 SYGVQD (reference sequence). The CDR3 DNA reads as TGCGCCAGCAGTTCTGAGCGGAACCCTCAAGAGACCCAGTACTTC. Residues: CASSSERNPQETQYF.

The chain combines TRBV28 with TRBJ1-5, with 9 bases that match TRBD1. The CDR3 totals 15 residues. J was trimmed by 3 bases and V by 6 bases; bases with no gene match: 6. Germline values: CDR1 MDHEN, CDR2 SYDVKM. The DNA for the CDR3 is TGTGCCAGCAGAACAGGGGGCGCCTCCAATCAGCCCCAGCATTTT. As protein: CASRTGGASNQPQHF. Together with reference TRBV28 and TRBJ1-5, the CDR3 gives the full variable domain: DVKVTQSSRYLVKRTGEKVFLECVQDMDHENMFWYRQDPGLGLRLIYFSYDVKMKEKGDIPEGYSVSREKKERFSLILESASTNQTSMYLCASRTGGASNQPQHFGDGTRLSIL.

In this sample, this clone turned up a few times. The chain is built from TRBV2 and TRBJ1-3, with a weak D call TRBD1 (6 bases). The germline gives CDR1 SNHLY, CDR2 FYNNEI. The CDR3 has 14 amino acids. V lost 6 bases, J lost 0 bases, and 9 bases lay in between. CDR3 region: CASRTGFSGNTIYF. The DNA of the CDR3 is TGTGCCAGCAGAACAGGGTTCTCTGGAAACACCATATATTTT. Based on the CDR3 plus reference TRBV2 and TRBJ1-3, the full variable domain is EPEVTQTPSHQVTQMGQEVILRCVPISNHLYFYWYRQILGQKVEFLVSFYNNEISEKSEIFDDQFSVERPDGSNFTLKIRSTKLEDSAMYFCASRTGFSGNTIYFGEGSWLTVV.

The CDR3 DNA reads TGTGCCAGCAGTTACAAGGGACAGTATAGCAATCAGCCCCAGCATTTT. Its translation is CASSYKGQYSNQPQHF. The chain recombines TRBV6-6 with TRBJ1-5; TRBD1 matches 7 bases. V gave up 2 bases and J gave up 0 bases; unmatched junction bases: 4. The CDR3 is 16 amino acids. Germline CDR1 reads MNHNY; CDR2 reads SVGAGI (reference sequence).

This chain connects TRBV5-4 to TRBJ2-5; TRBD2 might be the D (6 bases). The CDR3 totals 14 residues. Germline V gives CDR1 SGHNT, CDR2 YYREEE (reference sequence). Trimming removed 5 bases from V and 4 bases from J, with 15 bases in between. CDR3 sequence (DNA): TGTGCCAGCAGTCCACTAGCCGGTGTAGAGACCCAGTACTTC. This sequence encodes CASSPLAGVETQYF.

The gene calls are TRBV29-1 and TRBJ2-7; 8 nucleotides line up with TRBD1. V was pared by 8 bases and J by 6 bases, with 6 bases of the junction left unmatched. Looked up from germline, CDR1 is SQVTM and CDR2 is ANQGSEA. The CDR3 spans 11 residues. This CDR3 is CSIRQGPEQYF. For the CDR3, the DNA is TGCAGCATCCGACAGGGGCCCGAGCAGTACTTC.

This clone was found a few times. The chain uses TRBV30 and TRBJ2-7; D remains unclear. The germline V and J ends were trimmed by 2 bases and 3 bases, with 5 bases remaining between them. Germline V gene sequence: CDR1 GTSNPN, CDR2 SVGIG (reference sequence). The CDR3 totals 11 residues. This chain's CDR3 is CAWSHGYEQYF. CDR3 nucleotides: TGTGCCTGGAGTCACGGCTACGAGCAGTACTTC.

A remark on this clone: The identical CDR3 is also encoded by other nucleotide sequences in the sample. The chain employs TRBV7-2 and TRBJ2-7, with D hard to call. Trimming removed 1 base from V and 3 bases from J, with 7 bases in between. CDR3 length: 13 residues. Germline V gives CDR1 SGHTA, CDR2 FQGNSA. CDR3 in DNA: TGTGCCAGCAGCTTAGTACTTAACTACGAGCAGTACTTC. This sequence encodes CASSLVLNYEQYF.

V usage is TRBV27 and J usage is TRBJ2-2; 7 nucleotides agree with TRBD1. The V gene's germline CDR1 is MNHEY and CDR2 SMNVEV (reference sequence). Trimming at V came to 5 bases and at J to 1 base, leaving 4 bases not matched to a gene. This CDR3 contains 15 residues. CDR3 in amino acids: CASSLRTGNTGELFF. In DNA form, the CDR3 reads TGTGCCAGCAGTCTTAGGACAGGGAACACCGGGGAGCTGTTTTTT.

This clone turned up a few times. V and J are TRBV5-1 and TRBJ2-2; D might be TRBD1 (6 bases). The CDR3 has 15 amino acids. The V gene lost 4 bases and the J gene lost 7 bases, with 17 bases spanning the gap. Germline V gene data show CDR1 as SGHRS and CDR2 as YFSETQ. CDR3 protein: CASSPTGGGFGELFF. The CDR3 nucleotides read TGCGCCAGCAGCCCGACAGGTGGGGGTTTCGGGGAGCTGTTTTTT. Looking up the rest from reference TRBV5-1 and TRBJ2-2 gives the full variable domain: KAGVTQTPRYLIKTRGQQVTLSCSPISGHRSVSWYQQTPGQGLQFLFEYFSETQRNKGNFPGRFSGRQFSNSRSEMNVSTLELGDSALYLCASSPTGGGFGELFFGEGSRLTVL.

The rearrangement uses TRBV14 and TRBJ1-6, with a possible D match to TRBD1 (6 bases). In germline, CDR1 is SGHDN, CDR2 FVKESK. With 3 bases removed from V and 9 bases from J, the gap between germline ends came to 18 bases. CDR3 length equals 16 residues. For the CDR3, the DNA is TGTGCCAGCAGCCAGTACGGACAGTATCCCACTTCACCCCTCCACTTT. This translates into CASSQYGQYPTSPLHF.

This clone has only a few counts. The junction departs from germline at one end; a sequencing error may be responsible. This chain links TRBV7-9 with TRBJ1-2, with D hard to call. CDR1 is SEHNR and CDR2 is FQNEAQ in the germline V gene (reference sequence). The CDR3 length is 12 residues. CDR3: CSSSTEVHGYTF. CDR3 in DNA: TGTTCCAGCAGCACAGAAGTCCATGGCTACACCTTC.

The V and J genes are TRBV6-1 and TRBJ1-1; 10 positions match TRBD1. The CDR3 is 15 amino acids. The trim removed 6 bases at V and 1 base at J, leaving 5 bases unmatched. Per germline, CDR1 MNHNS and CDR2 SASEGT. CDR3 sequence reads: CASRRQGAKNTEAFF. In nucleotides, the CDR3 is TGTGCCAGCAGGCGACAGGGGGCAAAGAACACTGAAGCTTTCTTT.

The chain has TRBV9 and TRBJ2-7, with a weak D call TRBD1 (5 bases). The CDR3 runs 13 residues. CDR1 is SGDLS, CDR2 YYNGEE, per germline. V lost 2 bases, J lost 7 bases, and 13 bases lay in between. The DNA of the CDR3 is TGTGCCAGCAGCGTCGTTAGGGGCGGAGAGCAGTACTTC. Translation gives CASSVVRGGEQYF.

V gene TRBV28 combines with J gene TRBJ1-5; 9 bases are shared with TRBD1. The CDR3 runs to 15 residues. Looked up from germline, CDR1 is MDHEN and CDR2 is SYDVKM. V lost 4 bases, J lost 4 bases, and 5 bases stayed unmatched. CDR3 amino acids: CASSSPGQGNQPQHF. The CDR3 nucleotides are TGTGCCAGCAGTTCCCCGGGACAGGGTAATCAGCCCCAGCATTTT.

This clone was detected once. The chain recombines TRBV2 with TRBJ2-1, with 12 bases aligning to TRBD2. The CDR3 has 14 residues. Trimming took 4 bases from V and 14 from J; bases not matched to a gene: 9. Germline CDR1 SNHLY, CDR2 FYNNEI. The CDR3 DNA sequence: TGTGCCAGCAGTGTGGAGACTAGCGGGGGTTGGGAGTTCTTC. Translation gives CASSVETSGGWEFF. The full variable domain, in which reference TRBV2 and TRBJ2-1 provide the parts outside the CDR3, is EPEVTQTPSHQVTQMGQEVILRCVPISNHLYFYWYRQILGQKVEFLVSFYNNEISEKSEIFDDQFSVERPDGSNFTLKIRSTKLEDSAMYFCASSVETSGGWEFFGPGTRLTVL.

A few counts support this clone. This CDR3 reads CASSEDRVEEKLFF. Written as DNA, the CDR3 is TGTGCCAGCAGCGAGGACAGGGTCGAGGAAAAACTGTTTTTT. The chain is built from TRBV2 and TRBJ1-4, with TRBD1 matching 8 bases. CDR3 length: 14 amino acids. Germline V CDR1 and CDR2: SNHLY, FYNNEI. Losses at the gene ends were 6 bases for V and 8 bases for J; bases not matched to a gene: 8.

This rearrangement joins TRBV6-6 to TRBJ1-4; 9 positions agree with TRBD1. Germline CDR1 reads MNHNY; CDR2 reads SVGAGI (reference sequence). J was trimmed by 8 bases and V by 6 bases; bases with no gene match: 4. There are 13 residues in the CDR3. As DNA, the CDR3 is TGTGCCAGCAGGGGACAGGGTGGGGAAAAACTGTTTTTT. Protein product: CASRGQGGEKLFF.

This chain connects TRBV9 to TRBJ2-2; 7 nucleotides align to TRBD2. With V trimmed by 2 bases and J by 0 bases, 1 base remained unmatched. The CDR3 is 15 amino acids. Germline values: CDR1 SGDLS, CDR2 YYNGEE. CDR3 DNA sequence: TGTGCCAGCAGCGTTGGACTAGCGAACACCGGGGAGCTGTTTTTT. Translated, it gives CASSVGLANTGELFF.

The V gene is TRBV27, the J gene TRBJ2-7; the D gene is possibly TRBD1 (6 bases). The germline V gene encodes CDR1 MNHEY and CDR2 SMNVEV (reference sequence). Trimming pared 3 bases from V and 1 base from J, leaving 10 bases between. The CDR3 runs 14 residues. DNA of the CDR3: TGTGCCAGCAGTTTCTGGCAGGGGTCCTACGAGCAGTACTTC. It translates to CASSFWQGSYEQYF.

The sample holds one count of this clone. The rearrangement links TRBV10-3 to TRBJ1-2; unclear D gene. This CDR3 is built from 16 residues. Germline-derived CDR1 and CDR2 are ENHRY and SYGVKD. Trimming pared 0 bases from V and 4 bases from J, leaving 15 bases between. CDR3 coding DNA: TGTGCCATCAGTGAGTCACAAAAGGGAGCAAGCTATGGCTACACCTTC. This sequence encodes CAISESQKGASYGYTF.

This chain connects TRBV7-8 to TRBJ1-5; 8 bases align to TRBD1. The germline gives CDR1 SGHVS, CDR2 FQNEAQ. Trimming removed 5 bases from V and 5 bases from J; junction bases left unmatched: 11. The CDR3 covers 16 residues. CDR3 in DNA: TGTGCCAGCAGCGCAACGCGATTACAGGGGGATCAGCCCCAGCATTTT. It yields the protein CASSATRLQGDQPQHF.

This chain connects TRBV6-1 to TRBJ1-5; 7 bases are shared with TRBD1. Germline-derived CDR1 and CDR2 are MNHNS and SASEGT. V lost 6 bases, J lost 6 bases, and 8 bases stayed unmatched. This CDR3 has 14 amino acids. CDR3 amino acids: CASSLTGEIQPQHF. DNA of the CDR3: TGTGCCAGCAGCTTAACAGGGGAGATTCAGCCCCAGCATTTT.